The 27 T cell receptor beta chains reported below all come from one sample, sequenced in a study of regulatory T cells in long-lasting Graves disease. Time point denoted: persistent/refractory GD, antithyroid drugs over 5 years with positive TRAb. RNA extracted from PBMCs served as the sequencing template. Building the TCR beta libraries relied on iRepertoire HTBI primers, and CDR3 regions underwent Arm-PCR. TCRdb fed the multiplex PCR reads into MiXCR, producing one record per CDR3 protein. The sample records roughly 400,000 distinct CDR3 sequences, around 20% being singletons. Sequenced material: peripheral blood mononuclear cells (PBMCs), taken when the disease was refractory, from a patient treated with antithyroid drugs. These receptors were taken from a female donor with Graves disease.

This clonotype was counted a few times. V and J are TRBV19 and TRBJ1-2; D is unclear. Germline CDR1 reads LNHDA; CDR2 reads SQIVND (reference sequence). V lost 4 bases and J 7 bases, leaving 13 bases between the germline ends. The CDR3 has 13 residues. CDR3 sequence reads: CASSSRSTGGYTF. The CDR3 DNA follows: TGTGCCAGTAGTAGTAGGTCAACCGGTGGCTACACCTTC.

This clonotype was recorded a few times. The genes are TRBV2 and TRBJ2-1; 10 nucleotides line up with TRBD2. With 7 bases clipped from V and 4 bases from J, the junction kept 1 base outside the gene matches. The CDR3 is 13 amino acids. From germline, CDR1 is SNHLY and CDR2 FYNNEI. Here the CDR3 reads CASTLAGYNEQFF. CDR3 nucleotide sequence: TGTGCCAGCACACTAGCGGGATACAATGAGCAGTTCTTC.

The chain employs TRBV28 and TRBJ1-5; weak D call: TRBD1 (5 bases). The CDR3 has 16 residues. Germline CDR1 is MDHEN and CDR2 is SYDVKM. Trimming took 2 bases from V and 4 from J, leaving 15 bases between them. The CDR3 spells CASSLRGQPLNQPQHF. The CDR3 nucleotides read TGTGCCAGCAGTTTAAGGGGCCAGCCCTTAAATCAGCCCCAGCATTTT. Using reference TRBV28 and TRBJ1-5 for the parts outside the CDR3, the full variable domain is DVKVTQSSRYLVKRTGEKVFLECVQDMDHENMFWYRQDPGLGLRLIYFSYDVKMKEKGDIPEGYSVSREKKERFSLILESASTNQTSMYLCASSLRGQPLNQPQHFGDGTRLSIL.

This chain uses TRBV5-4 with TRBJ2-3; D is uncertain. The CDR3 is 15 amino acids. The germline gives CDR1 SGHNT, CDR2 YYREEE (reference sequence). The V and J ends lost 3 bases and 6 bases respectively, with 17 bases between them. The CDR3 is CASSSNRRAADTQYF. CDR3 nucleotide sequence: TGTGCCAGCAGCTCGAACCGCCGGGCGGCGGATACGCAGTATTTT.

This clonotype occurred many times. The genes are TRBV28 and TRBJ1-5; TRBD1 aligns across 8 bases. CDR1 is MDHEN, CDR2 SYDVKM, per germline. V dropped 3 bases and J dropped 7; count of bases not matched to a gene: 8. The CDR3 runs 15 residues. The CDR3: CASSFSGQGRQPQHF. CDR3 DNA sequence: TGTGCCAGCAGTTTCTCAGGACAGGGACGGCAGCCCCAGCATTTT.

This clonotype occurred many times. The rearrangement uses TRBV28 and TRBJ2-7; TRBD2 might be the D (6 bases). V was cut by 5 bases and J by 3 bases, with 20 bases left in between. The CDR3 sequence is 16 residues long. Looked up from germline, CDR1 is MDHEN and CDR2 is SYDVKM. CDR3 region: CASSAGLRQVVYEQYF. As DNA, the CDR3 is TGTGCCAGCAGTGCGGGACTCCGGCAAGTGGTCTACGAGCAGTACTTC.

The genes are TRBV12-3 or TRBV12-4 and TRBJ2-1; 7 bases map to TRBD1. The J segment lost 9 bases and the V segment lost 6 bases, leaving 8 bases of the junction unmatched. The CDR3 is 13 amino acids. The CDR3 protein is CASSLDRASEQFF. In nucleotides, the CDR3 is TGTGCCAGCAGCCTAGACAGGGCGAGTGAGCAGTTCTTC.

In the case of this clonotype: A much larger clone differs by one base, so this may be a read error. The chain joins TRBV7-9 to TRBJ2-4; D is unclear. The V gene's germline CDR1 is SEHNR and CDR2 FQNEAQ (reference sequence). Trimming cost V 5 bases and J 5 bases, with 7 bases left between them. This CDR3 has 12 residues. CDR3 protein: CASSDGENIQYF. The CDR3 DNA reads as TGTGCCAGCAGCGACGGTGAAAACATTCAGTACTTC.

On this clonotype: A single base separates this from a much larger clone, so it may be a read error. The V and J genes are TRBV15 and TRBJ2-2, with D uncertain. This CDR3 region has 14 residues. Germline-derived CDR1 and CDR2 are LNHNV and YYDKDF (reference sequence). V gave up 8 bases and J gave up 1 base, with 11 bases separating them. CDR3 coding DNA: TGTGCCACCCCTGGTAGCAGGAACACCGGGGAGCTGTTTTTT. It translates to CATPGSRNTGELFF.

The chain carries TRBV4-2 and TRBJ2-7, with TRBD2 identical over 8 bases. J gave up 2 bases and V 4 bases, and 13 bases lay outside the gene matches. CDR3 length equals 17 residues. Per the germline V gene, CDR1 is LGHNA and CDR2 is YNFKEQ. CDR3 protein: CASSPTSGGRHPYEQYF. CDR3 nucleotides: TGTGCCAGCAGCCCTACCTCGGGGGGGAGACACCCCTACGAGCAGTACTTC.

The table lists this clonotype with a few counts. The CDR3 spells CASSHRGLAGNGSFRAKNIQYF. The CDR3 nucleotides read TGCGCCAGCAGCCACAGGGGACTAGCGGGAAATGGGTCCTTTAGAGCCAAAAACATTCAGTACTTC. The chain is built from TRBV5-1 and TRBJ2-4, with 13 bases fitting TRBD2. The CDR3 is made up of 22 amino acids. V shed 4 bases and J 0 bases; nucleotides not matched to a gene: 19. Germline values: CDR1 SGHRS, CDR2 YFSETQ.

Comment on this clonotype: A junction boundary mismatches the germline segment, possibly from a read error. V usage is TRBV9 and J usage is TRBJ2-2; D unresolved. Germline CDR1 SGDLS, CDR2 YYNGEE. The CDR3 totals 14 residues. The CDR3 here is CAGSVVSNTGELFF. The CDR3 DNA is TGTGCCGGCAGCGTAGTCTCCAACACCGGGGAGCTGTTTTTT.

This clonotype was seen many times. The V and J genes are TRBV2 and TRBJ2-5; no clear D gene. Germline V gives CDR1 SNHLY, CDR2 FYNNEI. Trimming pared 9 bases from V and 4 bases from J, leaving 6 bases between. The CDR3 extends over 10 amino acids. The CDR3 loop reads CASRAETQYF. Here the CDR3 DNA reads TGTGCCAGTAGAGCAGAGACCCAGTACTTC.

This clonotype was found many times. This chain uses TRBV13 with TRBJ2-7; either TRBD1 or TRBD2 may supply D (5 bases each). Deletions cut 5 bases from V and 4 bases from J, with 15 bases between. Germline lookup yields CDR1 PRHDT and CDR2 FYEKMQ (reference sequence). There are 14 residues in the CDR3. The CDR3 DNA reads TGTGCCAGCAGCCAATACGGGACGGCGTACGAGCAGTACTTC. Its translation: CASSQYGTAYEQYF.

This clonotype was counted many times. The chain combines TRBV15 with TRBJ2-7; 8 nucleotides align to TRBD1. The CDR3 totals 13 residues. From germline, CDR1 is LNHNV and CDR2 YYDKDF (reference sequence). With 5 bases clipped from V and 7 bases from J, the junction kept 7 bases outside the gene matches. CDR3 sequence reads: CATSAGQALEQYF. DNA of the CDR3: TGTGCCACCAGCGCGGGACAGGCGTTGGAGCAGTACTTC.

This clonotype was seen a handful of times. CDR3 amino acids: CASSLGTGTTKETQYF. In nucleotides, the CDR3 is TGCGCCAGCAGCTTGGGAACAGGAACTACAAAAGAGACCCAGTACTTC. The gene calls are TRBV5-1 and TRBJ2-5; tentative D call: TRBD1 (5 bases). CDR1 is SGHRS, CDR2 YFSETQ, per germline. CDR3 length: 16 residues. Trimming took off 0 bases at V and 3 bases at J, with 15 bases between the two ends.

In its sample, this clonotype was seen many times. J is TRBJ2-5 and V is TRBV6-1, with D hard to call. This CDR3 has 14 residues. The germline CDR1 and CDR2 sequences are MNHNS and SASEGT. V shed 6 bases and J shed 5 bases, with 16 bases lying between them. CDR3: CASSPGPGLETQYF. DNA of the CDR3: TGTGCCAGCAGCCCGGGTCCTGGATTGGAGACCCAGTACTTC.

This clonotype was counted only a few times. The V call is TRBV29-1, the J call TRBJ2-5; possibly TRBD1 or TRBD2 for D (5 bases each). The CDR3 covers 14 residues. V gave up 0 bases and J gave up 3 bases, with 11 bases separating them. Germline CDR1 is SQVTM and CDR2 is ANQGSEA. The CDR3 sequence: CSVEDRGREETQYF. The CDR3 nucleotides are TGCAGCGTTGAAGATAGGGGACGGGAAGAGACCCAGTACTTC.

This clonotype was seen a few times. This chain links TRBV28 with TRBJ1-2; D not certain. Germline values: CDR1 MDHEN, CDR2 SYDVKM. The V and J ends lost 7 bases and 1 base respectively, with 10 bases between them. The CDR3 loop spans 13 amino acids. The CDR3, as DNA: TGTGCCAGCACCCAGACTCTTAACTATGGCTACACCTTC. This codes for CASTQTLNYGYTF.

A remark on this clonotype: A read error is possible here, since a much larger clone lies one base away. The V and J genes are TRBV27 and TRBJ2-7, with D possibly matching TRBD2 (6 bases). Germline-derived CDR1 and CDR2 are MNHEY and SMNVEV (reference sequence). This CDR3 region has 14 residues. The CDR3 nucleotides read TGTGTCAGCAGTTCGGGGACTCGATCCTACGAGCAGTACTTC. It is translated as CVSSSGTRSYEQYF.

This clonotype was counted only a few times. This chain connects TRBV5-1 to TRBJ2-2; D call uncertain. The CDR3 covers 14 residues. Trimming cost V 2 bases and J 0 bases, with 5 bases left between them. Germline values: CDR1 SGHRS, CDR2 YFSETQ. The CDR3 sequence: CASSFAPNTGELFF. The CDR3 DNA follows: TGCGCCAGCAGCTTCGCTCCGAACACCGGGGAGCTGTTTTTT.

The sample holds many counts of this clonotype. The chain carries TRBV10-3 and TRBJ2-7; 9 bases map to TRBD1. Germline assignment: CDR1 ENHRY and CDR2 SYGVKD. The J segment lost 4 bases and the V segment lost 4 bases, leaving 8 bases of the junction unmatched. The CDR3 loop spans 15 amino acids. The CDR3 spells CAISGGGDRVYEQYF. In DNA form, the CDR3 reads TGTGCCATCAGTGGAGGAGGGGACAGGGTATACGAGCAGTACTTC.

This clonotype occurred many times. The chain carries TRBV12-5 and TRBJ2-2; 10 bases line up with TRBD1. Germline CDR1 reads LGHNT; CDR2 reads FRNRAP. The trim removed 5 bases at V and 6 bases at J, leaving 6 bases unmatched. There are 15 residues in the CDR3. For the CDR3, the DNA is TGTGCTAGTGGTCAAACAGACAGGGGGCCCGGGGAGCTGTTTTTT. As protein: CASGQTDRGPGELFF.

This clonotype appeared many times. The chain has TRBV27 and TRBJ1-2; no clear D. This CDR3 spans 16 amino acids. Trimming took off 5 bases at V and 2 bases at J, with 18 bases between the two ends. The germline CDR1 and CDR2 sequences are MNHEY and SMNVEV (reference sequence). The CDR3 spells CASSPSGLAANYGYTF. CDR3 sequence (DNA): TGTGCCAGCAGTCCGTCCGGGTTGGCAGCCAACTATGGCTACACCTTC.

This clonotype was detected ten times or more. This chain connects TRBV18 to TRBJ2-5; D is perhaps TRBD1 (5 bases). V lost 2 bases and J lost 0, with 7 bases in between. The CDR3 is 14 residues long. Germline V lookup: CDR1 KGHSH, CDR2 LQKENI. CDR3 coding DNA: TGTGCCAGCTCACCATCAGGGAACCAAGAGACCCAGTACTTC. Translating it yields CASSPSGNQETQYF.

The V gene is TRBV6-1, the J gene TRBJ2-7; 8 positions match TRBD1. The CDR3 is made up of 14 amino acids. Germline assignment: CDR1 MNHNS and CDR2 SASEGT. With V trimmed by 7 bases and J by 0 bases, 5 bases remained unmatched. DNA for the CDR3: TGTGCCAGCACCCTAGACAGGGGCTCCTACGAGCAGTACTTC. Its translation: CASTLDRGSYEQYF.

In its sample, this clonotype was seen many times. V and J are TRBV5-6 and TRBJ1-5; D unresolved. The CDR3 extends over 13 amino acids. The germline CDR1 and CDR2 sequences are SGHDT and YYEEEE. V lost 2 bases, J lost 9 bases, and 12 bases lay in between. This chain's CDR3 is CASSLGPSGPQHF. The DNA of the CDR3 is TGTGCCAGCAGCTTAGGGCCGTCGGGGCCCCAGCATTTT. The full variable domain, with the rest looked up from reference TRBV5-6 and TRBJ1-5, is DAGVTQSPTHLIKTRGQQVTLRCSPKSGHDTVSWYQQALGQGPQFIFQYYEEEERQRGNFPDRFSGHQFPNYSSELNVNALLLGDSALYLCASSLGPSGPQHFGDGTRLSIL.